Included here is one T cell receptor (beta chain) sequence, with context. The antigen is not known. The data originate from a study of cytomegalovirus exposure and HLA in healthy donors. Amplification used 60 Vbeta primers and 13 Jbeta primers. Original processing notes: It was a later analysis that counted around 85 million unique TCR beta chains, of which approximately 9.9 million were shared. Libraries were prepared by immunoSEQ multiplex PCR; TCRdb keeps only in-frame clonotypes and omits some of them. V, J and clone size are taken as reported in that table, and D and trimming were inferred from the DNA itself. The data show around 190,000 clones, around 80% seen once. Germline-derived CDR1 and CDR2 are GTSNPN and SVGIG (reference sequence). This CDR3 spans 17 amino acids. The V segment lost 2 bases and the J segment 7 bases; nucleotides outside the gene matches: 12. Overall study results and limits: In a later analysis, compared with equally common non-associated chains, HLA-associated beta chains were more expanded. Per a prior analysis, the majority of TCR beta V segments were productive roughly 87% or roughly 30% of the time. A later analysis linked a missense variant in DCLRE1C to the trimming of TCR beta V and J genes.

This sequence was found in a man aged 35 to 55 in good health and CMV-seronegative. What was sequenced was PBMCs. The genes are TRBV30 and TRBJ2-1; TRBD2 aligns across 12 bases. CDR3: CAWSLLLTSGRQNEQFF. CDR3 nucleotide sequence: TGTGCCTGGAGTCTCCTCCTAACTAGCGGGAGGCAAAATGAGCAGTTCTTC.